What follows describes a single T cell receptor beta chain. Its antigen is currently unknown. After isolation, RNA underwent reverse transcription to generate cDNA as the sequencing template. The method was immunoSEQ multiplex PCR; TCRdb's version includes in-frame clones alone and lacks a portion of them. The sample yields 150,000 to 200,000 clones, 55% to 65% seen once. V lost 0 bases and J lost 4, with 10 bases in between. The CDR3 runs 15 residues. CDR1 is SGHRS, CDR2 YFSETQ, per germline. The data are from a study of CD8+ T cells in alopecia areata. Regarding the study as a whole: Greater clonality was observed in lesional scalp samples, especially alopecia totalis/universalis, versus normal scalp. Mice showed clearer TCR sharing than patients did, a gap that was possibly HLA-related.

Using a FACSAria, the CD4+ and CD8+ T cells were sorted from the PBMCs. The sequence was collected from a human donor in good health. Material: CD4+ T cells sorted from blood. The chain joins TRBV5-1 to TRBJ2-2; D possibly matches TRBD1 or TRBD2 (5 bases each). Here the CDR3 DNA reads TGCGCCAGCAGCTTGGCAGGGAGTGGCACCGGGGAGCTGTTTTTT. Amino acid sequence: CASSLAGSGTGELFF.